These T cell receptor beta chains were read from a single sample in a study of tumor-infiltrating lymphocytes in primary liver carcinoma. TCRdb reprocessed the multiplex PCR reads with MiXCR, giving one entry per CDR3 protein. The sample lists 300,000 to 350,000 distinct CDR3 sequences, less than 75% occurring once. The sample comprised peripheral blood. The origin of the receptors is a man aged 40-55 years with primary liver carcinoma and hepatitis B virus infection. CDR3s leave out the opening cysteine and the closing phenylalanine or tryptophan.

V gene	J gene	CDR3 protein
TRBV14	TRBJ2-5	AGSLGGMQETQY
TRBV11-2	TRBJ1-1	TSSLAMMNIEAF
TRBV5-4	TRBJ1-4	ASSLVGTAGEKLF
TRBV6-2/TRBV6-3	TRBJ2-1	ASNYQRESPWQS
TRBV11-2	TRBJ2-1	ASSFGTGGPSEQF
TRBV12-3/TRBV12-4	TRBJ2-4	ASSFDSKNIQY
TRBV4-2	TRBJ2-1	ASSRSNGSADEQF
TRBV5-6	TRBJ1-6	ASSSRGAGGSLH
TRBV11-2	TRBJ2-3	ATRKDTAGADTQY
TRBV4-2	TRBJ2-7	TSSQDPRCGYEQY
TRBV29-1	TRBJ1-1	SVEGTALLAI
TRBV4-2	TRBJ2-5	ASSLTEAGVRQETQY
TRBV28	TRBJ1-1	ASSALTGLNTEVF
TRBV11-2	TRBJ2-1	ASSLERPGNEQF
TRBV11-2	TRBJ1-5	AGSLGTEISDQPQH
TRBV12-3/TRBV12-4	TRBJ2-3	AGSTLADSTHMQY
TRBV4-1	TRBJ1-5	ASSQTGTGGTQPQH
TRBV14	TRBJ2-1	ASSRVGEREDPNEQF
TRBV9	TRBJ2-1	ASSVRGSGDEQF
TRBV28	TRBJ2-7	ASIFGQGRYEQY
TRBV10-3	TRBJ1-2	AISALASNYGYT
TRBV5-4	TRBJ1-6	ASSLYEGQGNSALH
TRBV4-1	TRBJ1-5	ASSRRRGSNHPQH
TRBV6-5	TRBJ2-7	ASSSNSGLAGYEQY
TRBV6-2/TRBV6-3	TRBJ2-5	ATQTSGSVWETQY
TRBV1	TRBJ2-4	TSSFKGLAVKNIQY
TRBV14	TRBJ1-1	ASSTPIKVLNTEAF
TRBV5-1	TRBJ1-1	ASSLDVGQEAF
TRBV6-5	TRBJ1-2	ASSDPGTYGYT
TRBV6-2/TRBV6-3	TRBJ2-1	ASRQLAASYNEQF
TRBV6-6	TRBJ1-2	ASNGTGDYYGYT